This T cell receptor beta chain was captured in a study of OX40 agonist ivuxolimab in advanced cancers. Looking at the study overall: Having had anti-PD-1, anti-PD-L1 or anti-CTLA-4 therapy before was allowed, and approximately 40% had some. Three patients had partial responses: one hepatocellular carcinoma, two cutaneous melanoma.

Repertoires were generated with immunoSEQ multiplex PCR, while TCRdb's copy carries only in-frame clones and drops some. Of about 90,000 clones listed, around 85% are singletons. The germline gives CDR1 MGHRA, CDR2 YSYEKL. Trimming left V 5 bases short and J 11 bases short, with 15 bases between. The CDR3 is 12 residues long. Study-wide findings and caveats: Clonal expansion from baseline to week 6 occurred in both CD4+ and CD8+ T cells.

People who had autoimmune disease history or systemic immunosuppression were excluded. As to this clone: As yet, its antigen is unknown.

This receptor was taken from an adult with an advanced solid tumor such as melanoma, head and neck, liver or kidney cancer. J is TRBJ1-1 and V is TRBV4-1; D gene uncertain. This sample comprised CD4+ or CD8+ T cells sorted from blood, obtained in a trial of the OX40 agonist ivuxolimab. DNA for the CDR3: TGCGCCAGCAGCACGGGGAGGGTAGGGGCTTTCTTT. Translated: CASSTGRVGAFF.